These 17 T cell receptor beta chains were all obtained from the same sample, sequenced in a study of a mutant IDH1 vaccine in newly diagnosed glioma. Time point in this sample: week 5, during vaccination. Topical imiquimod accompanied each vaccine dose, which consisted of 300 ug of mutant IDH1 20-mer peptide. Their antigens remain unidentified. The protocol was immunoSEQ multiplex PCR, while the TCRdb copy is restricted to in-frame clones and leaves out a portion. The sample contains 45,000 to 65,000 clones, around 82% of which appear only once. Here the sequenced sample was PBMCs, taken from a glioma patient whose treatment included an IDH1 peptide vaccine. Receptor source: a woman aged 18-30 years with glioma. Some clones in this sample may be carry-over from other donors' samples.

The chain carries TRBV5-1 and TRBJ2-5; D may correspond to TRBD1 or TRBD2 (6 bases each). Trimming removed 4 bases at V and 5 bases at J, with 15 bases between. Germline V CDR1 and CDR2: SGHRS, YFSETQ. This CDR3 is 14 amino acids long. The CDR3 loop is CASSLSLGGETQYF. DNA for the CDR3: TGCGCCAGCAGCCTCTCACTAGGGGGGGAGACCCAGTACTTC.

CDR3 region: CASSSDSLYTEAFF. The CDR3 coding sequence is TGCGCCAGCAGCTCAGATAGCCTTTACACTGAAGCTTTCTTT. The chain is built from TRBV5-1 and TRBJ1-1; D gene uncertain. Germline values: CDR1 SGHRS, CDR2 YFSETQ. The CDR3 covers 14 residues. Trimming removed 3 bases from V and 3 bases from J, with 12 bases in between.

The chain is built from TRBV4-2 and TRBJ1-2; no clear D. This CDR3 is built from 13 residues. The germline CDR1 and CDR2 sequences are LGHNA and YNFKEQ. Trimming shortened V by 1 base and J by 4 bases, and 7 bases separated the two germline ends. The CDR3 DNA is TGTGCCAGCAGCCAAGCTCCCGCCTATGGCTACACCTTC. Translating it yields CASSQAPAYGYTF.

In this sample, this clone turned up once. The V and J genes are TRBV19 and TRBJ1-5; 8 bases are a match to TRBD1. Germline lookup yields CDR1 LNHDA and CDR2 SQIVND (reference sequence). The CDR3 has 15 amino acids. The junction had 5 bases not matched to a gene; V was cut back by 4 bases and J by 3 bases. CDR3 region: CASSKGQAINQPQHF. The CDR3 region has the DNA TGTGCCAGTAGTAAGGGACAGGCGATCAATCAGCCCCAGCATTTT.

The CDR3 region has the DNA TGTGCCAGCAGCTTATGGGGACAGGGCCGGGCTGAAGCTTTCTTT. As protein: CASSLWGQGRAEAFF. The rearrangement uses TRBV5-8 and TRBJ1-1; 9 bases are a match to TRBD1. The CDR3 loop spans 15 amino acids. Looked up from germline, CDR1 is SGHTS and CDR2 is YDEGEE. V shed 2 bases, J shed 6 bases, and the junction held 8 bases outside the gene matches.

The chain carries TRBV5-6 and TRBJ2-1, with D possibly TRBD2 on 6 matching bases. Germline CDR1 reads SGHDT; CDR2 reads YYEEEE. The V and J ends lost 0 bases and 9 bases respectively, with 10 bases between them. This CDR3 region has 13 residues. The CDR3 here is CASSLARGGEQFF. CDR3 nucleotides: TGTGCCAGCAGCTTGGCCCGGGGAGGTGAGCAGTTCTTC. Full variable domain (rest looked up from reference TRBV5-6 and TRBJ2-1): DAGVTQSPTHLIKTRGQQVTLRCSPKSGHDTVSWYQQALGQGPQFIFQYYEEEERQRGNFPDRFSGHQFPNYSSELNVNALLLGDSALYLCASSLARGGEQFFGPGTRLTVL.

The V and J genes are TRBV6-6 and TRBJ2-1; possibly TRBD1 or TRBD2 for D (5 bases each). The V gene's germline CDR1 is MNHNY and CDR2 SVGAGI (reference sequence). The V end was cut by 8 bases, the J end by 0 bases, with 11 bases between. This CDR3 comprises 14 residues. The DNA for the CDR3 is TGTGCCAGCGGGACCCCCAGCTCCTACAATGAGCAGTTCTTC. The encoded protein is CASGTPSSYNEQFF.

This sequence joins TRBV30 and TRBJ1-3; D is undetermined. Germline CDR1 GTSNPN, CDR2 SVGIG (reference sequence). The V end lost 3 bases, the J end lost 0 bases, and 12 bases lay between the germline ends. This CDR3 is built from 15 residues. CDR3 loop: CAWRRRSPSGNTIYF. CDR3 sequence (DNA): TGTGCCTGGAGGCGGCGCAGCCCCTCTGGAAACACCATATATTTT.

This chain uses TRBV9 with TRBJ2-5, with D possibly called TRBD1 or TRBD2 (7 bases each). V was clipped by 4 bases and J by 4 bases, with 17 bases between them. The germline V gene has CDR1 SGDLS and CDR2 YYNGEE. There are 15 residues in the CDR3. The CDR3 sequence is CASSREGGGRETQYF. CDR3 bases: TGTGCCAGCAGCAGGGAGGGAGGGGGCCGAGAGACCCAGTACTTC.

The table lists this clone with a few counts. Other DNA variants within this sample encode the same CDR3. The chain combines TRBV7-8 with TRBJ1-2, with 7 bases aligning to TRBD1. V gave up 5 bases and J gave up 4 bases; unmatched junction bases: 7. This CDR3 comprises 14 residues. Germline V CDR1 and CDR2: SGHVS, FQNEAQ. CDR3 sequence: CASSPHRGPYGYTF. DNA for the CDR3: TGTGCCAGCAGCCCTCACAGGGGCCCCTATGGCTACACCTTC.

V gene TRBV7-9 combines with J gene TRBJ1-1; TRBD1 agrees at 10 bases. Trimming took 8 bases from V and 0 from J; bases not matched to a gene: 9. This CDR3 is built from 16 residues. CDR1 and CDR2 (germline): SEHNR, FQNEAQ (reference sequence). CDR3 protein: CASHPGQGIMNTEAFF. The DNA of the CDR3 is TGTGCCAGCCATCCGGGACAGGGGATCATGAACACTGAAGCTTTCTTT.

This clone was found a few times. The chain joins TRBV5-1 to TRBJ2-7; 7 bases are a match to TRBD2. V shed 4 bases and J 2 bases; nucleotides not matched to a gene: 9. The CDR3 loop spans 15 amino acids. Germline CDR1 and CDR2: SGHRS and YFSETQ. CDR3 coding DNA: TGCGCCAGCAGCGCGCTCGGGGGGACGACCTACGAGCAGTACTTC. Its protein product is CASSALGGTTYEQYF.

The chain uses TRBV5-6 and TRBJ1-1, with a weak D call TRBD1 (5 bases). Germline V CDR1 and CDR2: SGHDT, YYEEEE. The length of the CDR3 is 16 residues. Deletions cut 4 bases from V and 3 bases from J, with 19 bases between. The CDR3 coding sequence is TGTGCCAGCAGCCCGATATGGCAGGTGGGGGACACTGAAGCTTTCTTT. Protein sequence: CASSPIWQVGDTEAFF.

The chain links TRBV7-2 to TRBJ2-3, with TRBD2 identical over 12 bases. The CDR3 spans 14 residues. Germline values: CDR1 SGHTA, CDR2 FQGNSA. The junction had 4 bases not matched to a gene; V was cut back by 6 bases and J by 6 bases. This CDR3 is CASRYTSGGDTQYF. DNA of the CDR3: TGTGCCAGCAGATATACTAGCGGGGGGGATACGCAGTATTTT.

This chain uses TRBV27 with TRBJ2-1, with unresolved D. CDR1 is MNHEY, CDR2 SMNVEV, per germline (reference sequence). The CDR3 is 13 residues long. V dropped 4 bases and J dropped 9 bases, with 13 bases sitting between them. The chain's CDR3 is CASSSSLSVEQFF. As DNA, the CDR3 is TGTGCCAGCAGTTCGTCCTTGAGCGTTGAGCAGTTCTTC.

The chain uses TRBV29-1 and TRBJ2-1, with unresolved D. Trimming pared 1 base from V and 0 bases from J, leaving 7 bases between. CDR1 and CDR2 (germline): SQVTM, ANQGSEA. The CDR3 has 14 amino acids. CDR3 residues: CSVEGWSSYNEQFF. CDR3 sequence (DNA): TGCAGCGTTGAAGGCTGGAGCTCCTACAATGAGCAGTTCTTC.

This clone was counted between two and nine times. This sequence joins TRBV5-6 and TRBJ2-7, with D unclear. Germline CDR1 reads SGHDT; CDR2 reads YYEEEE. V was cut by 4 bases and J by 5 bases, with 7 bases left in between. CDR3 length: 11 amino acids. In nucleotides, the CDR3 is TGTGCCAGCAGCCACTCGGACGAGCAGTACTTC. Amino acids: CASSHSDEQYF.